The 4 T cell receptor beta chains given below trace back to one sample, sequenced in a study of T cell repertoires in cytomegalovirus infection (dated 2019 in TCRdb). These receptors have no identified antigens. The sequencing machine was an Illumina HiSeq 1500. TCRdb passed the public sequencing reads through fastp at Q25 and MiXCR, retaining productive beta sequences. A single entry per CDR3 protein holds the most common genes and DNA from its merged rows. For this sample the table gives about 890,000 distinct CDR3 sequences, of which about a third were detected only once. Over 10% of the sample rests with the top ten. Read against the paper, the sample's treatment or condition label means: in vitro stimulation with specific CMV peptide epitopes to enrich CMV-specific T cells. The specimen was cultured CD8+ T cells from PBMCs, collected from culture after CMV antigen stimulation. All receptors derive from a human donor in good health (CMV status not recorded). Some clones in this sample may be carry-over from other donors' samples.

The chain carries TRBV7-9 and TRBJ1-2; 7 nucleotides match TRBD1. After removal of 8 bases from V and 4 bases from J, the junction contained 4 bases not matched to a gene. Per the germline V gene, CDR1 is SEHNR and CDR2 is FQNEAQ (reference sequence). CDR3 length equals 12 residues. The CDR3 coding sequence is TGTGCCAGCCGCCAGGGGGTCTATGGCTACACCTTC. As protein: CASRQGVYGYTF.

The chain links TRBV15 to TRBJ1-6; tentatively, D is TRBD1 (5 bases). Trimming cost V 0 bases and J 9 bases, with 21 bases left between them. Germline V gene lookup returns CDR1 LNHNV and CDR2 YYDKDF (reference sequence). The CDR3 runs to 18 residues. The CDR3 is CATSRDPGRTGRGSPLHF. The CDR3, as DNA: TGTGCCACCAGCAGAGATCCGGGACGAACAGGTCGGGGTTCACCCCTCCACTTT.

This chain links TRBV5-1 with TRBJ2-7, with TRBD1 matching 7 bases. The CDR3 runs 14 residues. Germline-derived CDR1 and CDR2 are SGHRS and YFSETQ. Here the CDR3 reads CASSPGQPTYEQYV. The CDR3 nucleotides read TGTGCCAGCAGCCCGGGACAGCCTACCTACGAGCAGTACGTC.

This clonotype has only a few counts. The CDR3 DNA reads TGTGCCAGCACCTCTCCGGGACTGGGGTACGAGCAGTACTTC. Amino acid sequence: CASTSPGLGYEQYF. This chain joins TRBV6-6 and TRBJ2-7; maybe TRBD2 (6 bases). The CDR3 contains 14 residues. Trimming removed 7 bases from V and 4 bases from J, with 17 bases in between. Germline-derived CDR1 and CDR2 are MNHNY and SVGAGI (reference sequence).